This T cell receptor beta chain was profiled in a study of CD8 T cells in ankylosing spondylitis. Study observations and caveats: As reported, disease-linked clones showed significant enrichment in matched ankylosing spondylitis synovial fluid. Made up of 7 to 9 highly homologous variants, a TCR beta motif appeared characteristic of ankylosing spondylitis blood. Earlier work had already found some motif variants in reactive arthritis synovial fluid and blood. Peripheral blood held disease-linked clones only at relatively low frequency, and these were CD8+.

The CDR3 has 14 residues. V shed 3 bases, J shed 1 base, and the junction held 2 bases outside the gene matches. CDR1 is MNHEY, CDR2 SVGAGI, per germline. For TCR beta, libraries came from quantitative 5'-RACE with molecular barcodes. TCRdb re-derived calls from the 5' RACE reads in MiXCR, one entry per CDR3 protein. The sample has approximately 440,000 distinct CDR3 sequences; about a sixth are singletons. This clonotype showed up just a few times. Its antigen is currently unknown. The specimen sequenced was blood, either unsorted or a sorted T cell fraction (not recorded which). The chain links TRBV6-5 to TRBJ1-1; 7 bases fit TRBD1. This clonotype was sampled from a male donor with ankylosing spondylitis. CDR3 residues: CASSYTGANTEAFF. The CDR3, as DNA: TGTGCCAGCAGTTATACAGGGGCGAACACTGAAGCTTTCTTT.